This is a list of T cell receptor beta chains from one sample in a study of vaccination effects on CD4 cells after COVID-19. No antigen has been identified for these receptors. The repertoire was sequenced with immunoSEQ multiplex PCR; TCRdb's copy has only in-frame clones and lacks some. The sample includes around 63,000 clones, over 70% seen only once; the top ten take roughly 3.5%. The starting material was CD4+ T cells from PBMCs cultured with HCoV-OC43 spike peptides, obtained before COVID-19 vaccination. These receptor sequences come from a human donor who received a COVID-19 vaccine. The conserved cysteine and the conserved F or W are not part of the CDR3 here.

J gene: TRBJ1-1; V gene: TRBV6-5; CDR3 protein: ASGTGGGSTEAF
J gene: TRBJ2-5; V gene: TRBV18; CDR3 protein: ASSPTYQETQY
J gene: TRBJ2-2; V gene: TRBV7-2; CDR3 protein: ASSLGLANTGELF
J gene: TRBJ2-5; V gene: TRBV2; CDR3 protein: ASSGLEETQY
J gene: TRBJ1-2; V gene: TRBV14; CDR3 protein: ASSQAPRVDGYT
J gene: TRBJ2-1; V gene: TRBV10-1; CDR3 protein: ASSERLAGAYGDEQF
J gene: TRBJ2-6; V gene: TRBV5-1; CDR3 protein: ASSLEPTGTGANVLT
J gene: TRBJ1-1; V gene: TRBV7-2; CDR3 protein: ASSYSPVNTEAF
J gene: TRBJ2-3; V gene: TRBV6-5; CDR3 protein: ASSYRQAEDTQY
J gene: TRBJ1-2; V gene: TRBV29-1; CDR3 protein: SVGMGQGANYGYT
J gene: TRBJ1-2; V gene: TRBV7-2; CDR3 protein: ASSLMRQTNYGYT
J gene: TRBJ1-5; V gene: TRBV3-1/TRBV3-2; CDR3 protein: ASSLGTQPQH
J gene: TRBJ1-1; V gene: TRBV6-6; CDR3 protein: ASSLANTEAF
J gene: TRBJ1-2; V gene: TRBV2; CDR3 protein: ASSEGGGGYT
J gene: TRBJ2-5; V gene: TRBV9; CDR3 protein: ASSVSGFSGGPQETQY
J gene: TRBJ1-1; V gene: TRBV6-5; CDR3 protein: ASSYSYQGLTEAF
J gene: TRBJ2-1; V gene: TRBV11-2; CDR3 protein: ASSLASSSYNEQF
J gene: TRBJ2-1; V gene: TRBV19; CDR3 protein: ASRATGASRGEQF
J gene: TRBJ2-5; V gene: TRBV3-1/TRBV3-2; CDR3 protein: ASSQLRGQETQY
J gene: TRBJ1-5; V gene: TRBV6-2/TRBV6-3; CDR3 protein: ASSYANTARINQPQH